These T cell receptor beta chains were read from a single sample in a study of human T cells and chemical hapten exposure. TCRdb recomputed calls from the RACE reads with MiXCR, one row per CDR3 protein. The table lists over 85,000 distinct CDR3 sequences, more than 10% of them singletons. The sample here was whole blood, taken in connection with sensitization to the hapten diphenylcyclopropenone (DPC). These receptors came from a woman aged 60-70 years with alopecia areata. Some clones in this sample may be carry-over from other donors' samples. The CDR3 runs from the conserved cysteine through the conserved F or W. The D gene is left open where the match is weak. Size tells how often a clone was seen (once, few, many) or the class of an expanded clone, and some rows leave it out.

V	size	J	D	CDR3	DNA
TRBV4-3	.	TRBJ1-6	.	CASSQGNNSPLHF	TGCGCCAGCAGCCAGGGGAATAATTCACCCCTCCACTTT
TRBV5-6	.	TRBJ2-2	TRBD2	CASSGMDSGGTGELFF	TGTGCCAGCAGCGGAATGGACAGCGGGGGCACCGGGGAGCTGTTTTTT
TRBV5-1	many	TRBJ2-2	TRBD2	CASSYSGLAGSGELFF	TGCGCCAGCAGCTACTCGGGACTAGCGGGGAGCGGGGAGCTGTTTTTT
TRBV20-1	few	TRBJ1-5	TRBD1	CSATGTGGKSQHF	TGCAGTGCCACCGGGACAGGGGGCAAGTCCCAGCATTTT
TRBV11-2	.	TRBJ2-7	TRBD2	CASSAGLAGTEQYF	TGTGCCAGCAGCGCGGGACTAGCGGGGACCGAGCAGTACTTC
TRBV11-2	many	TRBJ1-1	.	CASSLVMGLSTEAFF	TGTGCCAGCAGCTTAGTGATGGGGTTGAGCACTGAAGCTTTCTTT
TRBV5-1	.	TRBJ2-2	.	CATKSLSYTGELFF	TGCGCCACCAAAAGCCTGAGCTACACCGGGGAGCTGTTTTTT
TRBV5-1	.	TRBJ2-1	TRBD2	CASSFGGLVGGTYNEQFF	TGCGCCAGCAGCTTCGGTGGACTAGTGGGGGGAACCTACAATGAGCAGTTCTTC
TRBV2	many	TRBJ2-1	TRBD2	CANSGLAGNNEQFF	TGTGCCAACTCGGGACTAGCGGGGAACAATGAGCAGTTCTTC
TRBV27	.	TRBJ2-2	.	CASSWGAGVGTGELFF	TGTGCCAGCAGTTGGGGTGCTGGGGTTGGAACCGGGGAGCTGTTTTTT
TRBV2	many	TRBJ1-1	.	CASSPGVALTEAFF	TGTGCCAGCAGCCCAGGGGTGGCCCTGACTGAAGCTTTCTTT
TRBV5-1	few	TRBJ2-3	TRBD2	CASSPGTSGGKDTQYF	TGCGCCAGCAGCCCTGGGACTAGCGGGGGAAAAGATACGCAGTATTTT
TRBV5-5	.	TRBJ2-1	TRBD2	CASSFAGGANEQFF	TGTGCCAGCAGCTTCGCGGGGGGAGCTAATGAGCAGTTCTTC
TRBV9	.	TRBJ2-1	.	CASSVAVGNPLSYNEQFF	TGTGCCAGCAGCGTAGCGGTAGGGAATCCCCTCTCCTACAATGAGCAGTTCTTC
TRBV2	many	TRBJ1-1	.	CASSEAGTEAFF	TGTGCCAGCAGTGAAGCTGGGACCGAAGCTTTCTTT
TRBV19	.	TRBJ1-1	.	CASSIDLAERNTEAFF	TGTGCCAGTAGTATAGATTTGGCAGAGAGGAACACTGAAGCTTTCTTT
TRBV14	many	TRBJ1-5	.	CASSQDLGQPQHF	TGTGCCAGCAGCCAAGACCTGGGTCAGCCCCAGCATTTT
TRBV10-3	many	TRBJ1-2	.	CAISEGLGSDGYTF	TGTGCCATCAGTGAGGGACTCGGGTCTGATGGCTACACCTTC
TRBV3-1	many	TRBJ1-6	TRBD1	CASSQVSTGDSPLHF	TGTGCCAGCAGCCAAGTGTCGACAGGGGATTCACCCCTCCACTTT
TRBV11-2	.	TRBJ2-1	TRBD2	CASRPGGASPLF	TGTGCCAGCAGGCCCGGGGGGGCCTCCCCCCTCTTC
TRBV7-9	.	TRBJ1-1	.	CASSEAGGGYRNTEAFF	TGTGCCAGCAGCGAGGCCGGAGGGGGGTATCGGAACACTGAAGCTTTCTTT
TRBV2	many	TRBJ2-6	.	CASSGRGLSGANVLTF	TGTGCCAGCAGTGGTCGAGGGCTCTCTGGGGCCAACGTCCTGACTTTC
TRBV7-9	few	TRBJ1-2	TRBD1	CASSLVQGAIYGYTF	TGTGCCAGCAGCTTAGTACAGGGGGCTATTTATGGCTACACCTTC
TRBV27	many	TRBJ1-1	.	CASSLWQGGTEAFF	TGTGCCAGCAGTTTATGGCAGGGCGGCACTGAAGCTTTCTTT
TRBV12-3/TRBV12-4	.	TRBJ1-5	TRBD1	CASSLMQGGNQPQHF	TGTGCCAGCAGTTTAATGCAGGGGGGCAATCAGCCCCAGCATTTT
TRBV11-2	many	TRBJ1-1	.	CASSGGLGLNEGTEAFF	TGTGCCAGCAGTGGAGGGTTGGGCCTAAACGAGGGGACTGAAGCTTTCTTT
TRBV2	.	TRBJ2-3	.	CASSIQGFSADTQYF	TGTGCCAGCAGTATACAGGGTTTTTCAGCAGATACGCAGTATTTT
TRBV11-2	.	TRBJ2-1	.	CASSPWGGRYNEQFF	TGTGCCAGCAGCCCCTGGGGGGGCCGGTACAATGAGCAGTTCTTC
TRBV6-7	few	TRBJ2-7	.	CASSYSRWVGEQYF	TGTGCCAGCAGTTACTCGCGGTGGGTTGGCGAGCAGTACTTC
TRBV20-1	many	TRBJ2-2	TRBD2	CSARDTSAGETGELFF	TGCAGTGCTAGAGACACTAGCGCCGGGGAGACCGGGGAGCTGTTTTTT
TRBV12-3/TRBV12-4	.	TRBJ1-2	TRBD1	CASSLDRAEYYGYTF	TGTGCCAGCAGCCTAGACAGGGCGGAATACTATGGCTACACCTTC
TRBV14	many	TRBJ2-3	.	CASSLRGSNTDTQYF	TGTGCCAGCAGCCTTAGGGGGTCCAACACAGATACGCAGTATTTT
TRBV10-2	many	TRBJ2-1	TRBD1	CASSAQGGQGARNEQFF	TGCGCCAGCAGCGCACAAGGGGGACAGGGGGCTCGGAATGAGCAGTTCTTC
TRBV7-8	.	TRBJ2-7	.	CASSLRGSYEQYF	TGTGCCAGCAGCTTGCGGGGATCCTACGAGCAGTACTTC